These 11 T cell receptor beta chains were all obtained from the same sample, sequenced in a study of T cells in Graves' hyperthyroidism and ophthalmopathy (dated by TCRdb to between 2018 and 2020). Libraries were made using multiplex PCR. The run used an Illumina HiSeq 2000. The TCR beta CDR3 regions were amplified from RNA transcripts. A first-round RT-PCR of the TCR CDR3 used the HTBI primer set with the Qiagen OneStep RT-PCR kit. The public reads were reanalyzed by TCRdb: fastp trimming at Q25, MiXCR alignment, in-frame beta chains only. Rows matching on CDR3 protein sequence are summarized as one entry with the most common DNA and genes. The sample data list some 600,000 distinct CDR3 sequences, and 14% of these were observed just once. The ten largest clones represent 5% to 7% of the sample. Sequencing was performed on blood. The source is a woman younger than 45 with Graves' hyperthyroidism that later progressed to Graves' ophthalmopathy.

This clonotype was seen only a few times. A junction end diverges from the germline sequence, so it may reflect a read error. The rearrangement joins TRBV7-9 to TRBJ2-3; no firm D call. Per germline, CDR1 SEHNR and CDR2 FQNEAQ (reference sequence). The CDR3 totals 13 residues. The CDR3: CASSVAWADTQYF. DNA for the CDR3: TGTGCCAGCAGCGTAGCCTGGGCAGATACGCAGTATTTT.

Turning to this clonotype: Given a much more abundant clone one base away, this may be a read error. The rearrangement joins TRBV12-3 or TRBV12-4 to TRBJ2-7; D is tentatively TRBD1 or TRBD2 (7 bases each). The CDR3 is made up of 15 amino acids. The V gene lost 3 bases and the J gene lost 0 bases, with 12 bases spanning the gap. The CDR3 loop is CASSFGGTASYEQYV. For the CDR3, the DNA is TGTGCCAGCAGTTTCGGGGGGACAGCCTCCTACGAGCAGTACGTC.

This clonotype was counted at least ten times. The V and J genes are TRBV7-9 and TRBJ2-3; D may be TRBD2 (5 bases). CDR1 and CDR2 (germline): SEHNR, FQNEAQ (reference sequence). The length of the CDR3 is 16 residues. V dropped 4 bases and J dropped 2 bases, with 16 bases sitting between them. The CDR3 protein is CASSSLSGRITDTQYF. In DNA, the CDR3 is TGTGCCAGCAGCTCGCTAAGCGGTAGGATCACAGATACGCAGTATTTT. Based on the CDR3 plus reference TRBV7-9 and TRBJ2-3, the full variable domain is DTGVSQNPRHKITKRGQNVTFRCDPISEHNRLYWYRQTLGQGPEFLTYFQNEAQLEKSRLLSDRFSAERPKGSFSTLEIQRTEQGDSAMYLCASSSLSGRITDTQYFGPGTRLTVL.

This chain links TRBV2 with TRBJ2-5; TRBD1 or TRBD2 may be the D gene (5 bases each). This CDR3 region has 16 residues. The germline CDR1 and CDR2 sequences are SNHLY and FYNNEI. The V end was cut by 9 bases, the J end by 2 bases, with 22 bases between. CDR3 bases: TGTGCCAGATTACTTCAAGGGACCTCCTCGCAAGAGACCCAGTACTTC. Protein product: CARLLQGTSSQETQYF.

This clonotype was detected ten times or more. The gene calls are TRBV5-1 and TRBJ1-1, with no clear D. CDR1 and CDR2 from the germline V gene are SGHRS and YFSETQ. The CDR3 has 15 residues. V lost 1 base and J 0 bases, leaving 10 bases between the germline ends. The CDR3 region is CASSLLGFVNTEAFF. CDR3 bases: TGCGCCAGCAGCTTGCTGGGCTTCGTGAACACTGAAGCTTTCTTT.

The chain joins TRBV5-1 to TRBJ1-3, with 9 bases identical to TRBD1. V dropped 3 bases and J dropped 2; count of bases not matched to a gene: 9. Germline V gene sequence: CDR1 SGHRS, CDR2 YFSETQ. CDR3 length: 17 residues. The DNA for the CDR3 is TGCGCCAGCAGCTCCGTGGTCGGGACAGGGCCTGGAAACACCATATATTTT. Amino acids: CASSSVVGTGPGNTIYF. Supplemented by reference TRBV5-1 and TRBJ1-3, the full variable domain reads KAGVTQTPRYLIKTRGQQVTLSCSPISGHRSVSWYQQTPGQGLQFLFEYFSETQRNKGNFPGRFSGRQFSNSRSEMNVSTLELGDSALYLCASSSVVGTGPGNTIYFGEGSWLTVV.

This clonotype appeared many times. The chain is built from TRBV19 and TRBJ2-1; 8 bases agree with TRBD2. The germline gives CDR1 LNHDA, CDR2 SQIVND (reference sequence). This CDR3 comprises 14 residues. V dropped 5 bases and J dropped 2; count of bases not matched to a gene: 2. Here the CDR3 reads CASSREGPYNEQFF. The CDR3 region has the DNA TGTGCCAGTAGTCGGGAGGGCCCCTACAATGAGCAGTTCTTC.

The chain uses TRBV6-2 or TRBV6-3 and TRBJ1-5; possibly TRBD1 for D (5 bases). Trimming shortened V by 10 bases and J by 6 bases, and 22 bases separated the two germline ends. This CDR3 has 15 residues. CDR1 and CDR2 (germline): MNHEY, SVGEGT. Here the CDR3 DNA reads TGTGCCACCTTGGGGGGTCCGGGGACTGGTCAGCCCCAGCATTTT. This sequence encodes CATLGGPGTGQPQHF.

This clonotype has at least ten counts. This sequence joins TRBV7-8 and TRBJ2-7; D may correspond to TRBD1 or TRBD2 (5 bases each). This CDR3 region has 13 residues. Germline CDR1 is SGHVS and CDR2 is FQNEAQ. Trimming removed 8 bases from V and 0 bases from J, with 11 bases in between. CDR3 protein: CASLGRISYEQYF. The CDR3 DNA sequence: TGTGCCAGCCTGGGACGGATCTCCTACGAGCAGTACTTC.

This clonotype has a count of ten or more. The genes are TRBV6-1 and TRBJ1-1; TRBD1 aligns across 10 bases. Germline assignment: CDR1 MNHNS and CDR2 SASEGT. This CDR3 has 15 residues. J lost 5 bases, V lost 6 bases, and 9 bases had no gene match. CDR3 sequence: CASSLPGQGLTEAFF. In DNA, the CDR3 is TGTGCCAGCAGCCTACCGGGACAGGGGTTAACTGAAGCTTTCTTT.

This chain links TRBV20-1 with TRBJ1-2; D gene uncertain. From germline, CDR1 is DFQATT and CDR2 SNEGSKA (reference sequence). The V end was cut by 0 bases, the J end by 12 bases, with 17 bases between. The CDR3 consists of 13 residues. The CDR3 coding sequence is TGCAGTGCTAGAGAAACGGGGAGCCCCGCGCACACCTTC. This translates into CSARETGSPAHTF.